In this sample, the clone carrying this TCR beta chain turned up once. V gave up 1 base and J gave up 7 bases, with 6 bases separating them. CDR1 and CDR2 from the germline V gene are SGHDT and YYEEEE. The CDR3 consists of 12 residues. Sampled blood was obtained at baseline, cycle 4 day 1, and cycle 7 day 1. The data were obtained in a study of OX40 agonist ivuxolimab in advanced cancers. Study at large: Of the patients, three showed partial responses, one with hepatocellular carcinoma and two with cutaneous melanoma.

TCRdb's table, derived via immunoSEQ multiplex PCR, lists solely in-frame clones and lacks some. The sample consists of 40,000 to 60,000 clones, around 79% of them appearing once. The clonotype originates from an adult with an advanced solid tumor such as melanoma, head and neck, liver or kidney cancer. The chain has TRBV5-6 and TRBJ2-1; D unclear. Sequenced material: CD4+ or CD8+ T cells sorted from blood, taken in a trial of the OX40 agonist ivuxolimab. This chain's CDR3 is CASSLIKNEQFF. In nucleotides, the CDR3 is TGTGCCAGCAGCTTGATCAAAAATGAGCAGTTCTTC. Based on the CDR3 plus reference TRBV5-6 and TRBJ2-1, the full variable domain is DAGVTQSPTHLIKTRGQQVTLRCSPKSGHDTVSWYQQALGQGPQFIFQYYEEEERQRGNFPDRFSGHQFPNYSSELNVNALLLGDSALYLCASSLIKNEQFFGPGTRLTVL.